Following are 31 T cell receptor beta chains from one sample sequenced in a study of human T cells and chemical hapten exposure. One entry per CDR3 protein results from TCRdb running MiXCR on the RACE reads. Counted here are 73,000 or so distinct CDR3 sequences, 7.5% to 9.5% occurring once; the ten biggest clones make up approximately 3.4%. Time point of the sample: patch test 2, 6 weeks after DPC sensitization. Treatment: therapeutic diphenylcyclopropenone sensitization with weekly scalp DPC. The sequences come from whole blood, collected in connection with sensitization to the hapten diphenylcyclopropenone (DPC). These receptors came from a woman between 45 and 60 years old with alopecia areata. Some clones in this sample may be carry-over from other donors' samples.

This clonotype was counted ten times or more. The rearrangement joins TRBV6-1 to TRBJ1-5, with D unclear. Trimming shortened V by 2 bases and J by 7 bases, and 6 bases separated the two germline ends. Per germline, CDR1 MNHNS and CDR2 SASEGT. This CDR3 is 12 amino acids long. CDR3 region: CASSEFWQPQHF. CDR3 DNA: TGTGCCAGCAGTGAATTCTGGCAGCCCCAGCATTTT.

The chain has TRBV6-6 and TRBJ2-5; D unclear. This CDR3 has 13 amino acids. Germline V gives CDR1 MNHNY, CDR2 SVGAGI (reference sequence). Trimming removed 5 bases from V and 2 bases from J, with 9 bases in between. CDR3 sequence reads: CASSPWRQETQYF. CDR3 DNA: TGTGCCAGCAGTCCGTGGCGGCAAGAGACCCAGTACTTC.

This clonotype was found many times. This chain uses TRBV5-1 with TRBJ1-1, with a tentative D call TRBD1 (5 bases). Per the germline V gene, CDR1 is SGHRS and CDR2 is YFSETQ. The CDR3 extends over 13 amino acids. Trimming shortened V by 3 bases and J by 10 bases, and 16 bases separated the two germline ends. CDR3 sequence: CASSSPEQGVAFF. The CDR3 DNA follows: TGCGCCAGCAGCTCCCCTGAGCAGGGCGTAGCTTTCTTT.

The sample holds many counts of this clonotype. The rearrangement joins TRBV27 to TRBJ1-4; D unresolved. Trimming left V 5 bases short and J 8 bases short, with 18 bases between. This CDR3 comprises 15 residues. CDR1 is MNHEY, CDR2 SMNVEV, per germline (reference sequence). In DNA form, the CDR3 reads TGTGCCAGCAGTCCCGGAGGGTCCCGGAAGGAAAAACTGTTTTTT. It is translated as CASSPGGSRKEKLFF.

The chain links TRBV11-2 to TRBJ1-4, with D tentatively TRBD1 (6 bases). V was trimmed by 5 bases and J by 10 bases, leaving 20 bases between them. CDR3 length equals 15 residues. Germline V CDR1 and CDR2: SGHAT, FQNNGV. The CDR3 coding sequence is TGTGCCAGCAGCCCGAACAGGGTTCTTGGAGGAAAACTGTTTTTT. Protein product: CASSPNRVLGGKLFF.

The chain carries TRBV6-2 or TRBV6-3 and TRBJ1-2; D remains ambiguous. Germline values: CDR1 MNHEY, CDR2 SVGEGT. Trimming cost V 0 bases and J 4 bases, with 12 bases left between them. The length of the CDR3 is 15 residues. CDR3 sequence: CASSYSDGASYGYTF. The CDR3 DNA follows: TGTGCCAGCAGTTACTCGGACGGAGCCTCCTATGGCTACACCTTC.

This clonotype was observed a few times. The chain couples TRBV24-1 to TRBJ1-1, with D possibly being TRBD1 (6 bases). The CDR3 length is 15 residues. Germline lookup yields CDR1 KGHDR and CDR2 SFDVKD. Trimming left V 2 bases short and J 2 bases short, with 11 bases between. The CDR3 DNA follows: TGTGCCACCAGTGATTGGGGACACTTTAACACTGAAGCTTTCTTT. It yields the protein CATSDWGHFNTEAFF.

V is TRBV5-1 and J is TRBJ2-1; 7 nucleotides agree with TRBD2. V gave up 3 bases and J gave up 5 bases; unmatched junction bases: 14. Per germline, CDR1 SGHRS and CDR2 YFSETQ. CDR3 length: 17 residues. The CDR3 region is CASSSTFGRELHNEQFF. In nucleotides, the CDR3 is TGCGCCAGCAGCTCTACTTTCGGGCGGGAGCTCCACAATGAGCAGTTCTTC. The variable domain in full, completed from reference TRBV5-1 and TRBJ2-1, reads KAGVTQTPRYLIKTRGQQVTLSCSPISGHRSVSWYQQTPGQGLQFLFEYFSETQRNKGNFPGRFSGRQFSNSRSEMNVSTLELGDSALYLCASSSTFGRELHNEQFFGPGTRLTVL.

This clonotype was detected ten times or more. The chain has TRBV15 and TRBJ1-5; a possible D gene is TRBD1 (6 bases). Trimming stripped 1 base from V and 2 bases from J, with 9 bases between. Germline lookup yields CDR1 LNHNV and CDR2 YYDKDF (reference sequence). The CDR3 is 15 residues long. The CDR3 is CATSRVYRGNQPQHF. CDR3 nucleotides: TGTGCCACCAGCAGAGTCTACAGGGGCAATCAGCCCCAGCATTTT.

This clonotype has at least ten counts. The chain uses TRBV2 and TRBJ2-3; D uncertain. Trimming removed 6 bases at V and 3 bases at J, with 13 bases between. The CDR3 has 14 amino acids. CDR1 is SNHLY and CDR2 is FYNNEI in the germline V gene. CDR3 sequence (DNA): TGTGCCAGCAGGGCGGACCCTGGAACAGATACGCAGTATTTT. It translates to CASRADPGTDTQYF. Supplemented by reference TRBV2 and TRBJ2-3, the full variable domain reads EPEVTQTPSHQVTQMGQEVILRCVPISNHLYFYWYRQILGQKVEFLVSFYNNEISEKSEIFDDQFSVERPDGSNFTLKIRSTKLEDSAMYFCASRADPGTDTQYFGPGTRLTVL.

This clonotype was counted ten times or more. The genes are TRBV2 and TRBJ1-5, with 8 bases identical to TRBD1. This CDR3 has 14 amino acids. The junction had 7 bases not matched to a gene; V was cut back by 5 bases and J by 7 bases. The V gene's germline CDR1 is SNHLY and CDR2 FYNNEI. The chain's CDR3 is CASSPQGAEQPQHF. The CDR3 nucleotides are TGTGCCAGCAGTCCCCAGGGGGCAGAACAGCCCCAGCATTTT.

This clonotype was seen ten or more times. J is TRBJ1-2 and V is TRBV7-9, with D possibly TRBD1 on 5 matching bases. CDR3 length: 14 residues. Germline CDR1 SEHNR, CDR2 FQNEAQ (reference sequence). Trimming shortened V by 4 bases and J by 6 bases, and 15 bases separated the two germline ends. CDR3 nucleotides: TGTGCCAGCAGCTACGGGGCGGATCGTGATGGCTACACCTTC. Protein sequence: CASSYGADRDGYTF.

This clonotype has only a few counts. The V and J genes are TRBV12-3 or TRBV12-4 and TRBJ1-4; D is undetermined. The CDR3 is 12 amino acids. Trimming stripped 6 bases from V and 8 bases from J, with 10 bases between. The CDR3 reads CASSPKGEKLFF. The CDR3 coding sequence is TGTGCCAGCAGCCCAAAAGGAGAAAAACTGTTTTTT.

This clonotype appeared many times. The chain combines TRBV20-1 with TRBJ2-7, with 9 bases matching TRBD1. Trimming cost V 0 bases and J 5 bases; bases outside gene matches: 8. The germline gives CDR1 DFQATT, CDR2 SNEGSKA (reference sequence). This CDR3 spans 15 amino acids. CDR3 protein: CSARDTGGARNEQYF. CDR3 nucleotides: TGCAGTGCTAGAGATACAGGGGGCGCTCGGAACGAGCAGTACTTC.

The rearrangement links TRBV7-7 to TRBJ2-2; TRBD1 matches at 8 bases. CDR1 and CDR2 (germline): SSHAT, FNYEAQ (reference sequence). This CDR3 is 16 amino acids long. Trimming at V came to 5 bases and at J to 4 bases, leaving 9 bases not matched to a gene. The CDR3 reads CASSPTGAERTGELFF. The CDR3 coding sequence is TGTGCCAGCAGCCCGACAGGGGCCGAGCGCACCGGGGAGCTGTTTTTT.

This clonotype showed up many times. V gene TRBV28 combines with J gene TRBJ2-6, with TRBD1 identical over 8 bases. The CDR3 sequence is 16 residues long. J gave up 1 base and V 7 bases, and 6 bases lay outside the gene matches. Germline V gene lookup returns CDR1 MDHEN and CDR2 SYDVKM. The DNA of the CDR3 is TGTGCCAGCAATGCAGGGGGCGCTTCTGGGGCCAACGTCCTGACTTTC. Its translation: CASNAGGASGANVLTF. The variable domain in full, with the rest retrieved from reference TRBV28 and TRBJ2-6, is DVKVTQSSRYLVKRTGEKVFLECVQDMDHENMFWYRQDPGLGLRLIYFSYDVKMKEKGDIPEGYSVSREKKERFSLILESASTNQTSMYLCASNAGGASGANVLTFGAGSRLTVL.

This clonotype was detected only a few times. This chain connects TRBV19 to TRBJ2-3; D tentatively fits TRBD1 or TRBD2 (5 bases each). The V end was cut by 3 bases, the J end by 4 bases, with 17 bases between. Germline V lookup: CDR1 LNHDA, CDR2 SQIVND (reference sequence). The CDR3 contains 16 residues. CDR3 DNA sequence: TGTGCCAGTAGTATTGCTCCGGGACCCCCGCCAGATACGCAGTATTTT. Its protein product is CASSIAPGPPPDTQYF.

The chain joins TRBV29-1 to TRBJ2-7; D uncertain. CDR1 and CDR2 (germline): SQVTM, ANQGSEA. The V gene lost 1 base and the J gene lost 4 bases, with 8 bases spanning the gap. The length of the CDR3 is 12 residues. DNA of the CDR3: TGCAGCGTTGAAGCCGACGGGTACGAGCAGTACTTC. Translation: CSVEADGYEQYF.

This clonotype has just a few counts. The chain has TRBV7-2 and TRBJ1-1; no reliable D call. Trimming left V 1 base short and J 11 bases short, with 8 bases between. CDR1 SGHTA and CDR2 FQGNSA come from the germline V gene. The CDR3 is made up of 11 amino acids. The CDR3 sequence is CASSLGPRAFF. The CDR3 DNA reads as TGTGCCAGCAGCTTAGGCCCTAGGGCTTTCTTT. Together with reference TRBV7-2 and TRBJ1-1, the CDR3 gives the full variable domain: GAGVSQSPSNKVTEKGKDVELRCDPISGHTALYWYRQSLGQGLEFLIYFQGNSAPDKSGLPSDRFSAERTGGSVSTLTIQRTQQEDSAVYLCASSLGPRAFFGQGTRLTVV.

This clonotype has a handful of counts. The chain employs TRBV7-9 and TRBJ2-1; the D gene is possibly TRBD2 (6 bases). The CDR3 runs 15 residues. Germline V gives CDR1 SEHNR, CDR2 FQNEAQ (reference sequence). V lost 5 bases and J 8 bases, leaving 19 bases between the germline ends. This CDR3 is CASSPRSFPGDEQFF. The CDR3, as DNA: TGTGCCAGCAGCCCTAGGTCTTTCCCGGGGGATGAGCAGTTCTTC.

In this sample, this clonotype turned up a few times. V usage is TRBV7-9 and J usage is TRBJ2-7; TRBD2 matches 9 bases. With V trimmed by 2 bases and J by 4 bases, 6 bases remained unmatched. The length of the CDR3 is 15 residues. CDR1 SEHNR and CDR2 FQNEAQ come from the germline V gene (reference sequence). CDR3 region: CASSLPSGIGYEQYF. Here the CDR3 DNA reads TGTGCCAGCAGCTTACCTAGCGGGATCGGGTACGAGCAGTACTTC.

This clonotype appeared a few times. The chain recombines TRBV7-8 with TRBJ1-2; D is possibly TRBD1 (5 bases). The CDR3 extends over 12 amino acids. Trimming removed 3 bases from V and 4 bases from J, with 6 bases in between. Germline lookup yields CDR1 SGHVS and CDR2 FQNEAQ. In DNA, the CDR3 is TGTGCCAGCAGCTTGCAGGGCTATGGCTACACCTTC. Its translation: CASSLQGYGYTF.

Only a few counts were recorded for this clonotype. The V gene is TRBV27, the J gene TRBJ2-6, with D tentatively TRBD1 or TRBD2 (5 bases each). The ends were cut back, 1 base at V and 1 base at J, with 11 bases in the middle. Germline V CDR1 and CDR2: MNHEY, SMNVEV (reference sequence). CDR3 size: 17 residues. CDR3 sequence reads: CASSLYPGSSGANVLTF. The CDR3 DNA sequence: TGTGCCAGCAGTTTATACCCAGGGAGTTCTGGGGCCAACGTCCTGACTTTC.

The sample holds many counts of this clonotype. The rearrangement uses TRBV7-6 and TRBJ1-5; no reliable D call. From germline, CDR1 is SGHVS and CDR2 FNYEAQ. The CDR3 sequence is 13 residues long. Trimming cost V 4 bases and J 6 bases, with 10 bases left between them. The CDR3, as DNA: TGTGCCAGCAGCTCGTTTTTGGGTCAGCCCCAGCATTTT. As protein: CASSSFLGQPQHF.

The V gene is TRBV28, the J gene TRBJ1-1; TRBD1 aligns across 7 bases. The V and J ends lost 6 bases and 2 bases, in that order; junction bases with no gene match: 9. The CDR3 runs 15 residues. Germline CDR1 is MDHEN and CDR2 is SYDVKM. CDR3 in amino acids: CASRSPGQSNTEAFF. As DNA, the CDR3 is TGTGCCAGCAGGTCTCCGGGACAGAGTAACACTGAAGCTTTCTTT.

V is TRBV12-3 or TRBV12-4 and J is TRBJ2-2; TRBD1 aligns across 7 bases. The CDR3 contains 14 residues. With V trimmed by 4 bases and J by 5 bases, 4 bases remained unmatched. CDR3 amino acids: CASSYRQGTGELFF. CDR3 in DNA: TGTGCCAGCAGTTACCGACAGGGAACCGGGGAGCTGTTTTTT.

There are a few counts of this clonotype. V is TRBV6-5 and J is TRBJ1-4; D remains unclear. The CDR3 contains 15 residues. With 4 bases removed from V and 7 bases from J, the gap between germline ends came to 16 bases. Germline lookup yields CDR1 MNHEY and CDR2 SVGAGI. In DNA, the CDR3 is TGTGCCAGCAGTTCTCTCGCTCTCGCGGGTGAAAAACTGTTTTTT. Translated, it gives CASSSLALAGEKLFF.

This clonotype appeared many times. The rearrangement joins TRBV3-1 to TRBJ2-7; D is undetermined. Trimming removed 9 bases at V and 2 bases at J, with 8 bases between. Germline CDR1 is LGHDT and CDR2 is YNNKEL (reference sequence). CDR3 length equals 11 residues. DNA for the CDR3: TGTGCCAGTTCTTCGCCCTACGAGCAGTACTTC. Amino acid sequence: CASSSPYEQYF.

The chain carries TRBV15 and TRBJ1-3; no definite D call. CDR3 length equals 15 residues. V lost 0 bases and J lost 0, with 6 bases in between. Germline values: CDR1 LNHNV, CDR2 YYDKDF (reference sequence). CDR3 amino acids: CATSRDYPSGNTIYF. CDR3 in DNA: TGTGCCACCAGCAGAGATTATCCCTCTGGAAACACCATATATTTT.

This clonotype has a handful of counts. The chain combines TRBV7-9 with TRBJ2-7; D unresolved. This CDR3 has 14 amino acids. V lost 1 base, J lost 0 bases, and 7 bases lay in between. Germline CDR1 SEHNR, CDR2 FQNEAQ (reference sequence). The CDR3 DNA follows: TGTGCCAGCAGCTTAGGCGGCAACTCCTACGAGCAGTACTTC. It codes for CASSLGGNSYEQYF.

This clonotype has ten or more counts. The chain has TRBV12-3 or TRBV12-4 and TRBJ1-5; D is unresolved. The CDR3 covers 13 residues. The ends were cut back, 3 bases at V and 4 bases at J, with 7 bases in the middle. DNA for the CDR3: TGTGCCAGCAGTTTCGGCTCAAATCAGCCCCAGCATTTT. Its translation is CASSFGSNQPQHF.